The 17 T cell receptor beta chains in this list originate from one sample, sequenced in a study of blood T cell repertoires in COVID-19 (dated by TCRdb to about 2020). The library was built by means of the immunoSEQ multiplex PCR assay. TCRdb retrieved this table from immuneACCESS and kept in-frame rearrangements only. Not all clones are present; in checked studies, unresolved V genes account for under half, and no reason is known for the remainder. This sample gives 250,000 to 400,000 clones in total; roughly 90% of them show up just once. The ten largest clones represent approximately 4.7% of the sample. The sequenced sample was PBMCs or T cells enriched from blood (not recorded which). These receptors originate from a man aged 60 to 75 who had recovered from COVID-19.

This rearrangement joins TRBV10-3 to TRBJ1-2; 9 bases are a match to TRBD1. The germline gives CDR1 ENHRY, CDR2 SYGVKD. This CDR3 has 13 residues. J gave up 6 bases and V 10 bases, and 9 bases lay outside the gene matches. The CDR3: CATIGQGMDGYTF. The CDR3 DNA reads as TGTGCCACCATCGGACAGGGGATGGATGGCTACACCTTC.

V gene TRBV6-2 or TRBV6-3 combines with J gene TRBJ1-2; a possible D gene is TRBD1 (6 bases). V was trimmed by 5 bases and J by 3 bases, leaving 13 bases between them. The length of the CDR3 is 14 residues. Looked up from germline, CDR1 is MNHEY and CDR2 is SVGEGT. CDR3 in DNA: TGTGCCAGCAGTCGACAGGCCTGGGACTATGGCTACACCTTC. As protein: CASSRQAWDYGYTF.

The chain is built from TRBV28 and TRBJ1-2; 9 nucleotides line up with TRBD1. CDR1 is MDHEN and CDR2 is SYDVKM in the germline V gene. This CDR3 region has 14 residues. The V and J ends lost 5 bases and 8 bases, in that order; junction bases with no gene match: 9. The CDR3 protein is CASSLFDRGEGYTF. Here the CDR3 DNA reads TGTGCCAGCAGTCTGTTCGACAGGGGGGAAGGCTACACCTTC.

The chain joins TRBV28 to TRBJ2-1; 7 bases are shared with TRBD2. Germline V CDR1 and CDR2: MDHEN, SYDVKM. The CDR3 extends over 16 amino acids. The V segment lost 2 bases and the J segment 2 bases; nucleotides outside the gene matches: 6. The CDR3 sequence: CASSLLGGSPYNEQFF. In nucleotides, the CDR3 is TGTGCCAGCAGTTTACTTGGCGGGAGCCCCTACAATGAGCAGTTCTTC.

The chain recombines TRBV2 with TRBJ1-5; D not certain. This CDR3 region has 14 residues. Germline CDR1 and CDR2: SNHLY and FYNNEI. Trimming took 7 bases from V and 3 from J, leaving 13 bases between them. CDR3 nucleotides: TGTGCCAGCACTGGAGGGTTCGTCAATCAGCCCCAGCATTTT. Protein: CASTGGFVNQPQHF.

The rearrangement links TRBV9 to TRBJ2-3, with D hard to call. This CDR3 has 16 residues. Trimming took 0 bases from V and 0 from J, leaving 11 bases between them. Germline CDR1 is SGDLS and CDR2 is YYNGEE. CDR3 DNA sequence: TGTGCCAGCAGCGTAGGACGGAGACCTAGCACAGATACGCAGTATTTT. This encodes CASSVGRRPSTDTQYF.

This chain joins TRBV6-5 and TRBJ2-7; D may be TRBD1 (5 bases). The CDR3 has 15 residues. Deletions cut 0 bases from V and 8 bases from J, with 17 bases between. In germline, CDR1 is MNHEY, CDR2 SVGAGI. This CDR3 reads CASSYSQGSISKQYF. CDR3 DNA sequence: TGTGCCAGCAGTTACTCGCAGGGATCAATCTCCAAGCAGTACTTC.

This clone was seen a single time. The chain is built from TRBV19 and TRBJ1-5; D might be TRBD1 (6 bases). Germline CDR1 and CDR2: LNHDA and SQIVND (reference sequence). This CDR3 is 14 amino acids long. V was clipped by 8 bases and J by 6 bases, with 17 bases between them. The DNA for the CDR3 is TGTGCCAGTCGGTACACAGGGAGAAGTCAGCCCCAGCATTTT. Translated, it gives CASRYTGRSQPQHF.

The CDR3 coding sequence is TGTGCCAGCAGCTCTTTAGGCGGACAGATCCAAGAGACCCAGTACTTC. The encoded protein is CASSSLGGQIQETQYF. J is TRBJ2-5 and V is TRBV7-6, with a weak D call TRBD1 (6 bases). Trimming left V 4 bases short and J 1 base short, with 16 bases between. CDR3 size: 16 residues. Germline V gene data show CDR1 as SGHVS and CDR2 as FNYEAQ.

The chain combines TRBV29-1 with TRBJ2-2; 8 bases match TRBD1. The CDR3 length is 13 residues. The germline V gene encodes CDR1 SQVTM and CDR2 ANQGSEA. Trimming took 6 bases from V and 5 from J; bases not matched to a gene: 5. CDR3 sequence (DNA): TGCAGCGTCCTCGGACAGGGAACCGGGGAGCTGTTTTTT. Protein sequence: CSVLGQGTGELFF.

The chain joins TRBV3-1 (or the pseudogene TRBV3-2) to TRBJ2-1, with D possibly TRBD2 on 6 matching bases. Germline lookup yields CDR1 LGHDT and CDR2 YNNKEL (reference sequence). CDR3 length equals 14 residues. V lost 7 bases and J 5 bases, leaving 15 bases between the germline ends. DNA for the CDR3: TGTGCCAGCACTCAGCTGGCGGGAAACAATGAGCAGTTCTTC. This sequence encodes CASTQLAGNNEQFF.

V and J are TRBV4-2 and TRBJ2-3; 9 bases fit TRBD2. Germline CDR1 and CDR2: LGHNA and YNFKEQ. The V gene end was trimmed by 0 bases and the J gene end by 3 bases; junction bases not matched to a gene: 7. This CDR3 spans 17 amino acids. CDR3 sequence: CASSQEPSGTETDTQYF. The CDR3 DNA follows: TGTGCCAGCAGCCAAGAACCTAGCGGGACGGAGACAGATACGCAGTATTTT.

The gene calls are TRBV27 and TRBJ2-7, with 7 bases lining up with TRBD2. Germline V gives CDR1 MNHEY, CDR2 SMNVEV (reference sequence). J was trimmed by 3 bases and V by 6 bases; bases with no gene match: 11. This CDR3 has 15 amino acids. Here the CDR3 DNA reads TGTGCCAGCAGCCCAGCGGGACCGTTCGTCTACGAGCAGTACTTC. Protein product: CASSPAGPFVYEQYF.

This clone has only one observation. The chain carries TRBV19 and TRBJ2-1; 11 bases agree with TRBD2. CDR1 is LNHDA and CDR2 is SQIVND in the germline V gene (reference sequence). This CDR3 is 17 amino acids long. With V trimmed by 1 base and J by 2 bases, 4 bases remained unmatched. CDR3 sequence: CASSIGTSGSAYNEQFF. The CDR3 DNA is TGTGCCAGTAGTATAGGAACTAGCGGGAGCGCCTACAATGAGCAGTTCTTC.

The chain carries TRBV15 and TRBJ2-7; 7 bases fit TRBD1. The V gene end was trimmed by 2 bases and the J gene end by 3 bases; junction bases not matched to a gene: 1. This CDR3 contains 13 residues. Germline V gene sequence: CDR1 LNHNV, CDR2 YYDKDF (reference sequence). This chain's CDR3 is CATSRRQGYEQYF. The CDR3 DNA sequence: TGTGCCACCAGCAGACGACAGGGCTACGAGCAGTACTTC.

The rearrangement uses TRBV19 and TRBJ1-5; a possible D gene is TRBD1 (6 bases). The CDR3 length is 15 residues. Looked up from germline, CDR1 is LNHDA and CDR2 is SQIVND (reference sequence). Trimming removed 3 bases at V and 5 bases at J, with 14 bases between. The CDR3 coding sequence is TGTGCCAGTAGTATCCCCGCCAGGGGTTATCAGCCCCAGCATTTT. Translation: CASSIPARGYQPQHF.

The chain joins TRBV5-1 to TRBJ1-2; possibly TRBD1 for D (6 bases). The CDR3 extends over 13 amino acids. Germline V CDR1 and CDR2: SGHRS, YFSETQ. V was clipped by 3 bases and J by 7 bases, with 13 bases between them. The CDR3 reads CASSSDSARGYTF. The CDR3 DNA sequence: TGCGCCAGCAGCTCGGACAGCGCCCGTGGCTACACCTTC.